This entry features one TCR beta chain sequence. This clone occurred once. Its antigen is unknown. No much larger clone is present one base from it, and per-base qualities are unavailable. This entry belongs to a study of OX40 agonist ivuxolimab in advanced cancers. With respect to the entire study: The costimulatory receptor OX40 (CD134) was targeted by ivuxolimab, a fully human IgG2 agonistic monoclonal antibody. Intravenous ivuxolimab was administered to patients every 2 weeks at six dose levels: 0.01, 0.1, 0.3, 1.5, 3 and 10 mg/kg. Of the roughly 52 dose-escalation patients, hepatocellular carcinoma was present in about 19, melanoma in roughly 15, renal cell carcinoma in 9 and head and neck cancer in 9. In the dose-escalation cohort, over 65% of patients were male, and the mean age was about 55 years, with a range of about 23 to 90. Patients were allowed to have had prior anti-PD-1, anti-PD-L1 or anti-CTLA-4 therapy, and roughly 40% of the dose-escalation patients had previously received checkpoint inhibitors. Three dose-escalation patients achieved partial responses, one with hepatocellular carcinoma and two with cutaneous melanoma. The point of sequencing TCRbeta in the periphery was to test whether ivuxolimab changed TCR sequence diversity and drove clonal T-cell expansion. The paper covers the monotherapy dose-escalation part of the phase I ivuxolimab trial, which included N of about 56 patients. Paper-wide results and their limitations: On average, CD8+ T cells showed more expanded clones than CD4+ T cells after ivuxolimab. Low levels of normalized T-cell clonal expansion were also seen in some patients who did not respond. In the 0.1-3.0 mg/kg groups, partial responders had among the lowest normalized peripheral clonal expansion, particularly in CD8+ T cells. At doses from 0.1 to 3.0 mg/kg, clonal expansion was seen in both CD4+ and CD8+ blood T cells between baseline and week 6. Antigen specificity was not determined for the clonally expanded peripheral T cells.

The trial excluded patients who had a history of autoimmune disease or were on systemic immunosuppression. Peripheral blood for TCR sequencing was collected from all dose cohorts at baseline, on cycle 4 day 1, and on cycle 7 day 1. The samples were drawn from a first-in-human, open-label, multicenter phase I dose-escalation trial of ivuxolimab. Adults with locally advanced or metastatic head and neck squamous cell, hepatocellular, melanoma or renal cell carcinoma were enrolled in the trial. CD4+ and CD8+ T cells were sorted separately from peripheral blood before TCR sequencing. For sequencing of the TCRbeta CDR3 region, genomic DNA was extracted from the sorted cells. TCRbeta CDR3 regions were sequenced using the immunoSEQ Assay. Not all clones reach the TCRdb copy of this immuneACCESS table, which keeps in-frame sequences only. Checked studies attribute under half of the gap to unresolved V genes and leave the rest unexplained. For this sample the table gives approximately 71,000 clones, of which over 80% were detected only once. The ten largest clones capture less than 0.85% of the sample.

Per the germline V gene, SNHLY is the CDR1 and FYNNEI is the CDR2. Trimming removed 3 bases from V and 1 base from J, leaving 9 bases between the germline ends. The CDR3 runs 15 amino acids, cysteine and phenylalanine included. The kept DNA is CDR3 alone, 45 bases in frame from the first base. This TCR came from an adult with an advanced solid tumor such as melanoma, head and neck, liver or kidney cancer. Recombination joined TRBV2 with TRBJ2-2; no D gene can be assigned with confidence. The input for sequencing was CD4+ or CD8+ T cells sorted from blood, taken in a trial of the OX40 agonist ivuxolimab. For the CDR3, the sequence is CASSDEVLNTGELFF. The nucleotides are TGTGCCAGCAGTGACGAAGTCTTGAACACCGGGGAGCTGTTTTTT.